This TCR beta chain was sequenced for a study of OX40 agonist ivuxolimab in advanced cancers. About the study: The patients received ivuxolimab by intravenous route every 2 weeks at 0.01 to 10 mg/kg.

Germline CDR1 is SNHLY and CDR2 is FYNNEI. This CDR3 region has 14 residues. The germline V and J ends were trimmed by 2 bases and 2 bases, with 9 bases remaining between them. The table came from immunoSEQ multiplex PCR; TCRdb's copy has only in-frame clones and leaves some out. The table lists tens of thousands of clones, 80% to 90% of them singletons, with approximately 9.9% in the top ten. This TCR was sampled from an adult with an advanced solid tumor such as melanoma, head and neck, liver or kidney cancer. Sequenced here: CD4+ or CD8+ T cells sorted from blood, sampled in a trial of the OX40 agonist ivuxolimab. The chain is built from TRBV2 and TRBJ1-1; no firm D call. The CDR3 sequence: CASSEMAGNTEAFF. Here the CDR3 DNA reads TGTGCCAGCAGTGAAATGGCCGGAAACACTGAAGCTTTCTTT. The variable domain in full, with the rest retrieved from reference TRBV2 and TRBJ1-1, is EPEVTQTPSHQVTQMGQEVILRCVPISNHLYFYWYRQILGQKVEFLVSFYNNEISEKSEIFDDQFSVERPDGSNFTLKIRSTKLEDSAMYFCASSEMAGNTEAFFGQGTRLTVV.